Listed below are T cell receptor beta chains from one sample, sequenced in a study of T cell responses to AZD1222 COVID-19 vaccine. The repertoire was sequenced with immunoSEQ multiplex PCR; TCRdb's copy has only in-frame clones and lacks some. The sample gives about 93,000 clones, 85% to 90% of which show up once; about 3% is in the top ten. The source material was peripheral blood, sampled on day 0 of MenACWY control vaccination. The receptors were sampled from an adult in good health. The CDR3 runs from the conserved cysteine through the conserved F or W. The order of the fields is V gene, J gene, CDR3 protein.

V gene: TRBV12-3/TRBV12-4; J gene: TRBJ1-3; CDR3 protein: CASSPRSENTIYF
V gene: TRBV6-5; J gene: TRBJ2-3; CDR3 protein: CASSSIGGTDTQYF
V gene: TRBV2; J gene: TRBJ2-1; CDR3 protein: CASKLDRYNEQFF
V gene: TRBV5-6; J gene: TRBJ2-2; CDR3 protein: CASSLARTRSTGELFF
V gene: TRBV7-9; J gene: TRBJ1-6; CDR3 protein: CASIRVGDRGTYSPLHF
V gene: TRBV4-3; J gene: TRBJ1-2; CDR3 protein: CASSQDPMGQIYGYTF
V gene: TRBV7-2; J gene: TRBJ1-2; CDR3 protein: CASSSDRGANGYTF
V gene: TRBV18; J gene: TRBJ1-1; CDR3 protein: CASSPSREGGAFF
V gene: TRBV6-5; J gene: TRBJ1-1; CDR3 protein: CASRPGQVYGEAFF
V gene: TRBV2; J gene: TRBJ1-2; CDR3 protein: CASPREDGTDGYTF
V gene: TRBV5-4; J gene: TRBJ2-3; CDR3 protein: CASSSRSASDTQYF
V gene: TRBV3-1/TRBV3-2; J gene: TRBJ1-3; CDR3 protein: CASSPASPGAGNTIYF